This TCR beta chain was found in a study of shared clonotypes between healthy human individuals (dated by TCRdb to about 2020). Notes on the research overall: Three men and a couple of women, aged 18 to 49 years, made up the cohort. For each donor, CD4 naive and CD4 memory were each run on three plates, CD8 naive on two plates, and CD8 memory on one plate. The study deeply sequenced blood TCR repertoires of about 5 healthy adults to estimate repertoire size and the extent of clonotype sharing between individuals. To increase sequencing depth and limit assay-specific biases, TCR repertoire library preparation and sequencing were carried out by different laboratories using diverse techniques. Each donor's leukapheresis produced roughly between roughly 0.94 and 9.5 billion PBMCs.

The full study reports these points: Clonotypes shared by all four sorted-subset donors showed higher generation probabilities than non-shared clonotypes. Sharing across a few donors was observed for approximately 5% of naive CD4, around 3.5% of naive CD8, 2.3% of memory CD4, and about 0.4% of memory CD8 clonotypes. Even with the large sequencing depth, rarefaction of the sorted-subset datasets indicated that sequencing was incomplete. Sampling was restricted to blood, and TCR repertoires in tissue are likely to differ from TCR repertoires in blood. Larger estimated clonotype richness was generally found for naive subsets than for memory subsets. Pairwise subsampling led to the expectation that sequencing depth would affect the degree of clonotype sharing among donors. Because the study included only a small number of donors, the genetic and exposure-history diversity represented was limited.

V trim: 7 bases; J trim: 8 bases; unmatched bases: 7. CDR1 and CDR2 (MNHNY, SVGAGI) derive from the germline V gene (reference sequence). The CDR3 runs 13 residues from the cysteine to the phenylalanine. The read is trimmed to its CDR3 DNA, 39 bases read in frame from base 1. TCR CDR3 regions were amplified from genomic DNA by multiplex PCR using the deep immunoSEQ assay. Genomic DNA extracted from each cell subset was distributed evenly over all wells of several immunoSEQ 96-well plates, and each plate served as one replicate. Each replicate PCR for sorted subsets received roughly 0.2 ug genomic DNA, equal to 28,000 or so T cell genomes. The purified libraries were quantified using a Qubit 3.0 fluorometer, sized with a Bioanalyzer 2100, and then quantified again using the KAPA Library Quantification kit. Each immunoSEQ 96-well plate was sequenced on its own single-read 150-cycle Illumina NextSeq 550 flow cell. In the authors' own workflow: The immunoSEQ output contained only junctional sequences without quality scores, so filtering could not match that applied to full-length reads. To assign V/J genes and CDR3, sequences were annotated using PyIR, a Python wrapper for IgBLAST v1.9, with IMGT germline references. Any read was removed if the V/J assignment was weak (E-value above 1e-6), the CDR3 was missing, or the read contained stop codons, out-of-frame junctions, or ambiguous translated residues. A V3J clonotype was defined by an identical inferred V gene, J gene, and CDR3 amino acid sequence. Percentage overlap between repertoires was calculated by dividing the number of shared unique clonotypes by the size of the smaller repertoire. RTK rarefaction, the Chao1 estimator, and Recon v2.1 estimates of unobserved clonotypes were used to assess repertoire richness. Generation probabilities were computed with OLGA for all TCRbeta clonotypes obtained by the gDNA method from four donors. What TCRdb holds here is the immuneACCESS table cut down to in-frame rearrangements. Part of the clones is not present; checked against another copy, under half of the missing clones reflect an unresolved V gene, and the others are unexplained. V and J calls and clone size are copied from that table; D and trimming were computed from the DNA. Across this sample there are under 2,500,000 clones, with approximately 96% seen only once. Clones ranked in the top ten supply around 0.13% of the sample.

A word on this clone: The clone's antigen remains unknown. No qualities accompany the bases; no much larger clone lies one base away.

Healthy HIV-negative adults with no recently reported acute infections or vaccinations were included as donors. Only Caucasian adults living in Nashville, Tennessee, USA were represented among the donors. CD4+ T cells were enriched by magnetic negative selection; naive cells were then positively selected on CD45RA, and the negative fraction formed the memory subset. Blood was collected by leukapheresis, and PBMCs were isolated by Ficoll-Histopaque density gradient centrifugation and then cryopreserved in liquid nitrogen vapor phase. Purity and quantity of every magnetically sorted T cell population were checked by analytical flow cytometry. From each sorted fraction, genomic DNA was isolated and quantified by UV absorbance on a Nanodrop 2000c.

This TCR was sampled from a man younger than 30 in good health. The receptor chain draws on TRBV6-6 and TRBJ1-4, with 7 bases matching TRBD1. The specimen was naive CD4+ T cells sorted from blood. The sample's cell subset or site label, in plain terms: CD45RA+ positively selected. This receptor has the CDR3 CASNDREWEKLFF. The DNA sequence is given as TGTGCCAGCAACGACAGGGAATGGGAAAAACTGTTTTTT.